This T cell receptor beta chain was sequenced in a study of T cells in Graves' hyperthyroidism and ophthalmopathy. Study conclusions and caveats: Most thyroid clonotypes that were expanded above 0.001 also turned up in blood.

Per the germline V gene, CDR1 is SEHNR and CDR2 is FQNEAQ (reference sequence). The CDR3 loop spans 15 amino acids. V gave up 0 bases and J gave up 6 bases, with 15 bases separating them. This clonotype was seen ten or more times. Its antigen is unidentified. Authors of the study amplified TCR beta CDR3 regions from RNA transcripts. A first-round RT-PCR of the TCR CDR3 used the HTBI primer set. TCRdb used MiXCR to reprocess the multiplex PCR reads, holding one entry per CDR3 protein. The sample lists roughly 720,000 distinct CDR3 sequences, roughly 17% occurring once. Thyroid ultrasound and orbital computed tomography, with clinical symptoms and serum thyroxine and TRAb, informed diagnoses.

Sequencing used blood. The clonotype originates from a man aged 50 to 60 with Graves' hyperthyroidism. V usage is TRBV7-9 and J usage is TRBJ2-7, with D perhaps TRBD1 (7 bases). The CDR3 DNA sequence: TGTGCCAGCAGCTTAGCGGGAGGATCAGGGGGCGAGCAGTACTTC. It is translated as CASSLAGGSGGEQYF.